These T cell receptor beta chains were read from a single sample in a study of identical twins. MiXCR, applied by TCRdb to the 5' RACE reads, yields one record per CDR3 protein. The sample lists roughly 250,000 distinct CDR3 sequences, more than 13% occurring once. Input material: memory (CD45RO+) T cells sorted from blood. The receptors stem from a woman aged 18-29 years in good health. Each CDR3 is given with its conserved first and last residue. A D gene is named only where the DNA matches it firmly. The size entry is marked missing in some rows and otherwise reads once, few, many or a size class.

clone size	J gene	V gene	D gene	CDR3 DNA	CDR3 protein
few	TRBJ2-7	TRBV6-1	.	TGTGCCAGCAGTAGGTCACTAGTCCTATCCTACGAGCAGTACTTC	CASSRSLVLSYEQYF
few	TRBJ2-7	TRBV6-1	.	TGTGCCAGCAGTGAAGCGCCCGGATTGGAGCAGTACTTC	CASSEAPGLEQYF
few	TRBJ1-5	TRBV6-2/TRBV6-3	.	TGTGCCAGCAGTTTCAGGCCGGGTAACTACTTTCAGCCCCAGCATTTT	CASSFRPGNYFQPQHF
few	TRBJ2-6	TRBV5-1	.	TGCGCCAGCAGCTTGGGCCATAATGGGGCCAACGTCCTGACTTTC	CASSLGHNGANVLTF
few	TRBJ2-1	TRBV4-3	TRBD2	TGCGCCAGCAGCCCGCGGGGAGGGGATGAGCAGTTCTTC	CASSPRGGDEQFF
.	TRBJ2-3	TRBV7-2	TRBD2	TGTGCCAGCAGCTACACTAGCGGAAGCACAGATACGCAGTATTTT	CASSYTSGSTDTQYF
few	TRBJ2-5	TRBV6-5	.	TGTGCCAGCAGTTACGAAAACCTAAGGGGAGAGACCCAGTACTTC	CASSYENLRGETQYF
.	TRBJ1-1	TRBV6-1	TRBD1	TGTGCCAGCAGTCGAGGGACAGAACTTATCTCGAACACTGAAGCTTTCTTT	CASSRGTELISNTEAFF
few	TRBJ2-7	TRBV12-3/TRBV12-4	.	TGTGCCAGCAGTTTTCGAGCGGCAAGCTCCTACGAGCAGTACTTC	CASSFRAASSYEQYF
.	TRBJ2-7	TRBV30	.	TGTGCCTCCTCAGGGCAGGGCTACTACGAGCAGTACTTC	CASSGQGYYEQYF
.	TRBJ1-1	TRBV9	.	TGTGCCAGCAGCCCGGTACAGAGCAACACTGAAGCTTTCTTT	CASSPVQSNTEAFF
few	TRBJ1-1	TRBV20-1	.	TGCAGTGCTCCAGGACAGTCCAACACTGAAGCTTTCTTT	CSAPGQSNTEAFF
many	TRBJ1-5	TRBV20-1	TRBD1	TGCAGTGCCTCGGACAGGGGAGGGCAGCCCCAGCATTTT	CSASDRGGQPQHF
.	TRBJ2-2	TRBV7-2	TRBD2	TGTGCCAGCAGCTTGAACAGAAGCGGGAGGCCCACCGGGGAGCTGTTTTTT	CASSLNRSGRPTGELFF
.	TRBJ2-1	TRBV7-8	.	TGTGCCAGCAGCTCGTCCCTTAGGGGTAGCTCCTACAATGAGCAGTTCTTC	CASSSSLRGSSYNEQFF
many	TRBJ2-7	TRBV20-1	.	TGCAGTGTTGACGCGGGACAGTATGGCGAGCAGTACTTC	CSVDAGQYGEQYF